This T cell receptor beta chain was documented in a study of T cell responses to AZD1222 COVID-19 vaccine. As for the study in general: Second doses that came at about 4 or about 12 weeks were put together.

TCRdb's table, derived via immunoSEQ multiplex PCR, lists solely in-frame clones and lacks some. In the table there are 140,000 or so clones, around nine tenths of which are singletons. Germline loops: CDR1 SEHNR, CDR2 FQNEAQ (reference sequence). Trimming removed 4 bases from V and 7 bases from J, with 14 bases in between. The CDR3 loop spans 15 amino acids. The source was peripheral blood, collected on day 0 of AZD1222 vaccination. The origin of this receptor is an adult in good health. This chain connects TRBV7-9 to TRBJ1-6, with a possible D match to TRBD1 (5 bases). In nucleotides, the CDR3 is TGTGCCAGCAGCTCGGGACCGATATCAAATTCACCCCTCCACTTT. It translates to CASSSGPISNSPLHF.